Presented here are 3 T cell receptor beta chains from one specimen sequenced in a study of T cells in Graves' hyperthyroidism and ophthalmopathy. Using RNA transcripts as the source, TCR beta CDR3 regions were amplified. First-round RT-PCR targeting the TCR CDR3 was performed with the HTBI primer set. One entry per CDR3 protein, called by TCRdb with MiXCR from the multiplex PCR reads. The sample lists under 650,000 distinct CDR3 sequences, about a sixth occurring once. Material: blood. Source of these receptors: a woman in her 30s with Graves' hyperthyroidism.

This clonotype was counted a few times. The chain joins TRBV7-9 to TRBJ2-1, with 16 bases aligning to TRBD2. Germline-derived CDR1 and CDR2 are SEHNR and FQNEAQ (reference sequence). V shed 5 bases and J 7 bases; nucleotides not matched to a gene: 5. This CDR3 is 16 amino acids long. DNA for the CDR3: TGTGCCAGCAGCGGGACTAGCGGGAGGGCCAATAATGAGCAGTTCTTC. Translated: CASSGTSGRANNEQFF. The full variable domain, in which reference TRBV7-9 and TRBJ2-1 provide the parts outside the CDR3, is DTGVSQNPRHKITKRGQNVTFRCDPISEHNRLYWYRQTLGQGPEFLTYFQNEAQLEKSRLLSDRFSAERPKGSFSTLEIQRTEQGDSAMYLCASSGTSGRANNEQFFGPGTRLTVL.

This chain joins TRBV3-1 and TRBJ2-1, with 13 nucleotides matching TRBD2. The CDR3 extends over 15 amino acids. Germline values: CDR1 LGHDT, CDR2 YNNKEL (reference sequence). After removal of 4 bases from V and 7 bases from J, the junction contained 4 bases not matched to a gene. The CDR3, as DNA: TGTGCCAGCAGCCGACTGGGACTAGCGGGGAATGAGCAGTTCTTC. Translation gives CASSRLGLAGNEQFF.

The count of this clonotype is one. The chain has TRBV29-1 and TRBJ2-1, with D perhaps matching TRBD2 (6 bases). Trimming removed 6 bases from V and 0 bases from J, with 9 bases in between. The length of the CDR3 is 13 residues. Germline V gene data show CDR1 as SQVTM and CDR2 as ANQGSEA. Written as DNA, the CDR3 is TGCAGCGTCCAGGGACTCTCCTACAATGAGCAGTTCTTC. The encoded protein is CSVQGLSYNEQFF.